Presented here are 13 T cell receptor beta chains from one specimen sequenced in a study of cytomegalovirus exposure and HLA in healthy donors. With 60 Vbeta and 13 Jbeta primers, the PCR was carried out. Produced via immunoSEQ multiplex PCR; TCRdb's table is partial and in-frame only. The profile shows fewer than 100,000 clones, about 80% of them singletons. Input material: PBMCs. These receptor sequences come from an older woman in good health and CMV-seronegative.

This clone has just one count. This sequence joins TRBV14 and TRBJ1-2; D is uncertain. This CDR3 spans 13 amino acids. Germline V gives CDR1 SGHDN, CDR2 FVKESK. The V and J ends lost 0 bases and 14 bases respectively, with 16 bases between them. The DNA for the CDR3 is TGTGCCAGCAGCCAAGAGGCAGGCGCATCGTGGACCTTC. It specifies CASSQEAGASWTF.

This rearrangement joins TRBV7-8 to TRBJ1-1; 9 bases align to TRBD1. V trimming: 5 bases; J trimming: 0 bases; junction bases outside the gene matches: 4. This CDR3 comprises 15 residues. Per germline, CDR1 SGHVS and CDR2 FQNEAQ. CDR3 in DNA: TGTGCCAGCAGCCCTGGGACAGGGTTGAACACTGAAGCTTTCTTT. Translated, it gives CASSPGTGLNTEAFF.

V is TRBV6-1 and J is TRBJ1-4, with TRBD1 identical over 10 bases. V was clipped by 4 bases and J by 8 bases; unmatched bases: 7. This CDR3 has 15 residues. In germline, CDR1 is MNHNS, CDR2 SASEGT. The CDR3 spells CASSARQGAGEKLFF. CDR3 nucleotide sequence: TGTGCCAGCAGTGCCCGACAGGGGGCCGGAGAAAAACTGTTTTTT.

This chain links TRBV19 with TRBJ1-2; a possible D gene is TRBD1 (6 bases). CDR3 size: 15 residues. V was cut by 3 bases and J by 2 bases, with 13 bases left in between. The germline gives CDR1 LNHDA, CDR2 SQIVND (reference sequence). The CDR3 here is CASSIGPGANYGYTF. For the CDR3, the DNA is TGTGCCAGTAGTATCGGCCCAGGGGCAAACTATGGCTACACCTTC.

On this clone: A junction boundary mismatches the germline segment, possibly from a read error. J is TRBJ2-5 and V is TRBV7-9; 8 bases fit TRBD1. There are 15 residues in the CDR3. The germline CDR1 and CDR2 sequences are SEHNR and FQNEAQ (reference sequence). CDR3 loop: CASSPRQGREDTQYF. The CDR3 DNA follows: TGTGCCAGCAGCCCTAGACAGGGGCGGGAAGATACCCAGTACTTC.

CDR3 DNA sequence: TGTGCCAGCAGTTACTCAGTTGCCACAGGGAGCGGCTACACCTTC. Its protein product is CASSYSVATGSGYTF. The rearrangement uses TRBV6-5 and TRBJ1-2; D might be TRBD1 (6 bases). Trimming took off 0 bases at V and 8 bases at J, with 16 bases between the two ends. The CDR3 extends over 15 amino acids. CDR1 is MNHEY and CDR2 is SVGAGI in the germline V gene.

The rearrangement joins TRBV15 to TRBJ1-2; TRBD1 matches 8 bases. Germline V gene lookup returns CDR1 LNHNV and CDR2 YYDKDF (reference sequence). This CDR3 comprises 17 residues. V dropped 0 bases and J dropped 5; count of bases not matched to a gene: 11. As DNA, the CDR3 is TGTGCCACCAGCAGAGACGACTCCAGGGGGCGGGGTTATGGCTACACCTTC. Translated: CATSRDDSRGRGYGYTF.

This sequence joins TRBV10-3 and TRBJ2-5, with 7 bases identical to TRBD1. CDR1 ENHRY and CDR2 SYGVKD come from the germline V gene. With V trimmed by 5 bases and J by 4 bases, 4 bases remained unmatched. The CDR3 runs to 13 residues. The CDR3 DNA sequence: TGTGCCATCAGTACAGGGGAAGTAGAGACCCAGTACTTC. Translated, it gives CAISTGEVETQYF.

V gene TRBV7-2 combines with J gene TRBJ1-4; no clear D gene. The germline V gene has CDR1 SGHTA and CDR2 FQGNSA. CDR3 length: 14 residues. V lost 1 base and J 1 base, leaving 4 bases between the germline ends. CDR3 in amino acids: CASSLVLTNEKLFF. The CDR3 DNA reads as TGTGCCAGCAGCTTAGTATTAACTAATGAAAAACTGTTTTTT.

The chain has TRBV5-1 and TRBJ2-2; 7 bases agree with TRBD2. This CDR3 has 15 amino acids. J gave up 3 bases and V 3 bases, and 5 bases lay outside the gene matches. The germline gives CDR1 SGHRS, CDR2 YFSETQ. The CDR3, as DNA: TGCGCCAGCAGCTCTTTGGGGGGGGACACCGGGGAGCTGTTTTTT. It encodes CASSSLGGDTGELFF.

The genes are TRBV29-1 and TRBJ2-5; 7 bases agree with TRBD2. CDR1 and CDR2 from the germline V gene are SQVTM and ANQGSEA. The J segment lost 2 bases and the V segment lost 6 bases, leaving 9 bases of the junction unmatched. The CDR3 covers 14 residues. Here the CDR3 reads CSVPNTAGQETQYF. The CDR3 DNA sequence: TGCAGCGTCCCTAACACAGCGGGGCAAGAGACCCAGTACTTC.

The chain carries TRBV4-3 and TRBJ1-1; D is perhaps TRBD1 (6 bases). Germline V gives CDR1 LGHNA, CDR2 YSLEER. The CDR3 covers 14 residues. V was clipped by 0 bases and J by 5 bases, with 10 bases between them. The CDR3 nucleotides read TGCGCCAGCAGCCAAGAAACAGGGCGGACTGAAGCTTTCTTT. It encodes CASSQETGRTEAFF.

This rearrangement joins TRBV7-9 to TRBJ2-7; a possible D gene is TRBD2 (5 bases). The CDR3 spans 14 residues. Looked up from germline, CDR1 is SEHNR and CDR2 is FQNEAQ (reference sequence). Between the trimmed V and J ends, which lost 5 bases and 3 bases, there was a span of 14 bases. CDR3 residues: CASSRTQQLYEQYF. CDR3 nucleotides: TGTGCCAGCAGCCGGACTCAACAACTCTACGAGCAGTACTTC.